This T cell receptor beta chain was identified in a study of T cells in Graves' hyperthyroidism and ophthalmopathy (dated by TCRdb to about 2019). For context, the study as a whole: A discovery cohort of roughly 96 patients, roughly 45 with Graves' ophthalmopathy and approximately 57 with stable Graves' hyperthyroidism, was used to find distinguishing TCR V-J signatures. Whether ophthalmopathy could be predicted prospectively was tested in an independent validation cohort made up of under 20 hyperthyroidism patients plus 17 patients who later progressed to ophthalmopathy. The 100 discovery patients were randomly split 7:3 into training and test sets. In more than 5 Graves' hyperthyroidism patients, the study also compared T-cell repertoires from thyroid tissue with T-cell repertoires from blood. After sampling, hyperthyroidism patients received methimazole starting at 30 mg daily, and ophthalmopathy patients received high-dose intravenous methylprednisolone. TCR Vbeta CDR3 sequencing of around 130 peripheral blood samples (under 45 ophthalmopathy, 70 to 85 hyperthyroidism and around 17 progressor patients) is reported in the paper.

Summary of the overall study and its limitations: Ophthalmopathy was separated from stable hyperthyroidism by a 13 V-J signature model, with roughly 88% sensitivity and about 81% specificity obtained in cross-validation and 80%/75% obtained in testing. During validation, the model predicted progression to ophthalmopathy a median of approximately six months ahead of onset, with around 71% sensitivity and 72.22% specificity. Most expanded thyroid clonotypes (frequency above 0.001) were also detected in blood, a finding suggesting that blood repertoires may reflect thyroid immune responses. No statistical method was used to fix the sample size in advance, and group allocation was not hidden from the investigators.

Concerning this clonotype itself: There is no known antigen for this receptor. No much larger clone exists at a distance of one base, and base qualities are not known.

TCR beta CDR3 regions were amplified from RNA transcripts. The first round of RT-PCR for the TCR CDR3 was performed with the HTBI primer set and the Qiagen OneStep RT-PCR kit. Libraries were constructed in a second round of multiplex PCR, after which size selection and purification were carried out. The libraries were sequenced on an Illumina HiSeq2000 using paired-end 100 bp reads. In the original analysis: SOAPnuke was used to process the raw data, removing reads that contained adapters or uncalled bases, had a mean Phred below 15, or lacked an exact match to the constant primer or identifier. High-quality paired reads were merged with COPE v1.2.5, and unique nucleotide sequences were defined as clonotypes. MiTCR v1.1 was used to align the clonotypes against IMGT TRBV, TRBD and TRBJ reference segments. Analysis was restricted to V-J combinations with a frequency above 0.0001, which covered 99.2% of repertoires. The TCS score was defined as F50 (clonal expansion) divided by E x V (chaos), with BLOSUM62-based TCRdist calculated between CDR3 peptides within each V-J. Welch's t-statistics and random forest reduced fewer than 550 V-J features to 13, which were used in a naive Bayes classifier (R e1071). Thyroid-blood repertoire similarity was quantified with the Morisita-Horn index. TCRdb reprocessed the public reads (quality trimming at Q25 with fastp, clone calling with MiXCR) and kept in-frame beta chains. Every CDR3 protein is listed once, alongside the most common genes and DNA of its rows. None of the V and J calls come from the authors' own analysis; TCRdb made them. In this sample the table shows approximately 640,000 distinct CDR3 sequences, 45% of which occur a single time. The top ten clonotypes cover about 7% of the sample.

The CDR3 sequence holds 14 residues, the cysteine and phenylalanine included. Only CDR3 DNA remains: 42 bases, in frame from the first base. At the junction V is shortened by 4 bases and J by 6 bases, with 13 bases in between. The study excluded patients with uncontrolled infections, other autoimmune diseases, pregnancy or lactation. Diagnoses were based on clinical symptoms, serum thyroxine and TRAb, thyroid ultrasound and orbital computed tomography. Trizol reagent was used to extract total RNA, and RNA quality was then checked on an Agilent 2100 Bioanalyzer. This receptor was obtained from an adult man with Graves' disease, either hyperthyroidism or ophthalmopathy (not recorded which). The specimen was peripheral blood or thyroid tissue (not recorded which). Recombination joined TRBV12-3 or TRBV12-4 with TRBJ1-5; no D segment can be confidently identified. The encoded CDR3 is CASSSVGQGQPQHF. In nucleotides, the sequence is TGTGCCAGCAGTTCAGTGGGCCAAGGTCAGCCCCAGCATTTT.